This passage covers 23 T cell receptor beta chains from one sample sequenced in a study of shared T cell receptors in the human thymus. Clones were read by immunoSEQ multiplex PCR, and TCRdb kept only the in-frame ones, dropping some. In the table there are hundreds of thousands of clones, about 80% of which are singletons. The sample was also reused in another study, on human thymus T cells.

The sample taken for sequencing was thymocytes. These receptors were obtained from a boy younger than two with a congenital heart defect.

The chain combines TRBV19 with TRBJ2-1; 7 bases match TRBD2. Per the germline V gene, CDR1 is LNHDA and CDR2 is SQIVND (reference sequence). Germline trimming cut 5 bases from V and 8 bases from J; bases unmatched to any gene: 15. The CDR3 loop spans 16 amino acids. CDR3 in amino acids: CASSLGGSEGGDEQFF. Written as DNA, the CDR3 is TGTGCCAGTAGTTTGGGCGGGAGCGAAGGTGGAGATGAGCAGTTCTTC.

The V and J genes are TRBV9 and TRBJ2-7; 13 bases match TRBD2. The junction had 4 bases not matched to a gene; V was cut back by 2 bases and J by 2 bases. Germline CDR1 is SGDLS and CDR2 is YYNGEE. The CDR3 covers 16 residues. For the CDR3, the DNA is TGTGCCAGCAGCGTTGGACTAGCGGGAGTTCCCTACGAGCAGTACTTC. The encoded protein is CASSVGLAGVPYEQYF.

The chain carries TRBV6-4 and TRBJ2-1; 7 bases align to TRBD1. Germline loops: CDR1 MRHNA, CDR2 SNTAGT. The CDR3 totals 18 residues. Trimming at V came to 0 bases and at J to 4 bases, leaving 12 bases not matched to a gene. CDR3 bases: TGTGCCAGCAGTGACTCCCAGGGGGAGTCCCACGCTTACAATGAGCAGTTCTTC. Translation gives CASSDSQGESHAYNEQFF.

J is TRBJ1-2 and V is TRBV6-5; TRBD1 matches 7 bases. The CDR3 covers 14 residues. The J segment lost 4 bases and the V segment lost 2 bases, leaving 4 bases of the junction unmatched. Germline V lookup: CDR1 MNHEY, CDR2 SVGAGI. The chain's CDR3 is CASSYPNRGYGYTF. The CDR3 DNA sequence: TGTGCCAGCAGTTACCCAAACAGGGGCTATGGCTACACCTTC.

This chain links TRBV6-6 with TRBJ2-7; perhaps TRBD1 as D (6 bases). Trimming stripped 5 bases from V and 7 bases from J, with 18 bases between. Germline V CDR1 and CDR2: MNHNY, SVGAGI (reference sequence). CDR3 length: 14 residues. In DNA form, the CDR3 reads TGTGCCAGCAGTCGAAGACAGGAACCTTGTGAGCAGTACTTC. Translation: CASSRRQEPCEQYF.

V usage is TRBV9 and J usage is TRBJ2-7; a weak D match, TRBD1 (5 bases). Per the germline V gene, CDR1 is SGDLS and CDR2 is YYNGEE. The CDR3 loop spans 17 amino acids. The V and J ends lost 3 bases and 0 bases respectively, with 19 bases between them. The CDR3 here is CASSAGGAGTISYEQYF. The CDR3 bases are TGTGCCAGCAGCGCTGGTGGGGCTGGAACTATCTCCTACGAGCAGTACTTC.

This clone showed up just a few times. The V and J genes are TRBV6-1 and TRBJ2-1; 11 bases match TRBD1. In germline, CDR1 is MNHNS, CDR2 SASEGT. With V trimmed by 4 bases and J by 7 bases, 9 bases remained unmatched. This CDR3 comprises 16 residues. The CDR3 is CASSVPPGQGVNEQFF. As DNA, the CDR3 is TGTGCCAGCAGTGTCCCTCCGGGACAGGGGGTGAATGAGCAGTTCTTC.

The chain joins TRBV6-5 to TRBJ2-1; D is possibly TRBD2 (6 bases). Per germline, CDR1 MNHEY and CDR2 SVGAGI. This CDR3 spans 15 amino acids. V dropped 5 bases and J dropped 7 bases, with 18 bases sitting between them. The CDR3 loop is CASSTRGSTINEQFF. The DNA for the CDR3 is TGTGCCAGCAGTACCCGGGGGTCCACAATTAATGAGCAGTTCTTC.

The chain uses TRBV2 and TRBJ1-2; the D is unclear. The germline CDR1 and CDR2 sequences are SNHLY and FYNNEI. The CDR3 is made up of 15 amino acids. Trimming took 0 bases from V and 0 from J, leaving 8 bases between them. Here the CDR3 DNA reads TGTGCCAGCAGTGAAGCGGCAGTTGCTAACTATGGCTACACCTTC. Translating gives CASSEAAVANYGYTF. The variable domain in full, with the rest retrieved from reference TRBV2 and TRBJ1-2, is EPEVTQTPSHQVTQMGQEVILRCVPISNHLYFYWYRQILGQKVEFLVSFYNNEISEKSEIFDDQFSVERPDGSNFTLKIRSTKLEDSAMYFCASSEAAVANYGYTFGSGTRLTVV.

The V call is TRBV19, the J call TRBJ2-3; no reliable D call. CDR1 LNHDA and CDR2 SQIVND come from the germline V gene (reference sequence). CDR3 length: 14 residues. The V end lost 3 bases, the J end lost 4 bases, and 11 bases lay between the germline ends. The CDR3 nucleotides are TGTGCCAGTAGTATTTATTACAGCTCAGATACGCAGTATTTT. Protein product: CASSIYYSSDTQYF.

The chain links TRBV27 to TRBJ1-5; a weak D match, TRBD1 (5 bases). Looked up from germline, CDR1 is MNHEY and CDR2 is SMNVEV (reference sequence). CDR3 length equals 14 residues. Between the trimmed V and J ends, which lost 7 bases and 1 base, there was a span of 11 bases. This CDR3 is CASMEGASNQPQHF. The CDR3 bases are TGTGCCAGCATGGAAGGGGCCAGCAATCAGCCCCAGCATTTT.

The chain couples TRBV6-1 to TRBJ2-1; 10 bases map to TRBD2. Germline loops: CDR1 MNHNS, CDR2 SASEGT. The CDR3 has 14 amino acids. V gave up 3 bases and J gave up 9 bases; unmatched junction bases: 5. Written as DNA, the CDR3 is TGTGCCAGCAGTGAGGCTAGCGGGAGTCGTGAGCAGTTCTTC. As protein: CASSEASGSREQFF.

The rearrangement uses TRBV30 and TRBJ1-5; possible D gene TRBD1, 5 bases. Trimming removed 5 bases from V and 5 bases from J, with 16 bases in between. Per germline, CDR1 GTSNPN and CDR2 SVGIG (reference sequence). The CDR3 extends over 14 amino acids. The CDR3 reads CAWREGEGHQPQHF. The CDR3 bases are TGTGCCTGGCGGGAGGGTGAGGGGCATCAGCCCCAGCATTTT.

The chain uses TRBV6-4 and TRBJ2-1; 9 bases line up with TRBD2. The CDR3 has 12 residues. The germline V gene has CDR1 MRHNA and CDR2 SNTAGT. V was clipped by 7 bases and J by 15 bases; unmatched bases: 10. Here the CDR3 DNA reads TGTGCCAGCAAATCGCGGGAGGGCCTTACGTTCTTC. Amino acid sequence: CASKSREGLTFF.

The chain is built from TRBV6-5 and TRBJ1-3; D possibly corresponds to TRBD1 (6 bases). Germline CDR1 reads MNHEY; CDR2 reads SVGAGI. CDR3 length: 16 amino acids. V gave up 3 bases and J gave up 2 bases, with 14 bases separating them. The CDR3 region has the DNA TGTGCCAGCAGTTATTCCCAGGGGTACGCTGGAAACACCATATATTTT. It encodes CASSYSQGYAGNTIYF.

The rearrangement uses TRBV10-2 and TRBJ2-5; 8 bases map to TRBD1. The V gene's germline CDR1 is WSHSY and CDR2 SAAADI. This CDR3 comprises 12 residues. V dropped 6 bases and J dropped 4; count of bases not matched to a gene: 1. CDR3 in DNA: TGCGCCAGCAGGACAGGGGTAGAGACCCAGTACTTC. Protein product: CASRTGVETQYF.

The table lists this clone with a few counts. CDR3 DNA sequence: TGTGCCAGCAGCTTAGTTTCTAGCGGGGTGTTCTACGAGCAGTACTTC. This sequence encodes CASSLVSSGVFYEQYF. The genes are TRBV7-2 and TRBJ2-7; 9 bases align to TRBD2. The V and J ends lost 1 base and 3 bases, in that order; junction bases with no gene match: 7. The CDR3 is made up of 16 amino acids. CDR1 is SGHTA, CDR2 FQGNSA, per germline.

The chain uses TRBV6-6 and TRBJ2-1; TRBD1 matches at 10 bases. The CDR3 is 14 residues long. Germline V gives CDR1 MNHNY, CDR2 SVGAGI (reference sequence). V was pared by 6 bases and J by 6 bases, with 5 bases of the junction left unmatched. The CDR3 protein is CASSYGTGVNEQFF. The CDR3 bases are TGTGCCAGCAGCTACGGGACAGGGGTCAATGAGCAGTTCTTC.

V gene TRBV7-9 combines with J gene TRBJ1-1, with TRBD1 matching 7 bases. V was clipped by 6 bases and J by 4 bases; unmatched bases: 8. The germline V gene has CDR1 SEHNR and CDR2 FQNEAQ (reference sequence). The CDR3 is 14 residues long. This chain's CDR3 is CASRPGQVFTEAFF. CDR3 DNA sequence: TGTGCCAGCAGGCCAGGACAGGTTTTCACTGAAGCTTTCTTT.

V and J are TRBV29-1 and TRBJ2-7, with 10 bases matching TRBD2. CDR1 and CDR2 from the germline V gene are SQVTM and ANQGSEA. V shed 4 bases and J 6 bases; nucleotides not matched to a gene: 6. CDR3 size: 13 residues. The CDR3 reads CSVGGTSAGEQYF. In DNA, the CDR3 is TGCAGCGTTGGGGGGACTAGCGCCGGCGAGCAGTACTTC.

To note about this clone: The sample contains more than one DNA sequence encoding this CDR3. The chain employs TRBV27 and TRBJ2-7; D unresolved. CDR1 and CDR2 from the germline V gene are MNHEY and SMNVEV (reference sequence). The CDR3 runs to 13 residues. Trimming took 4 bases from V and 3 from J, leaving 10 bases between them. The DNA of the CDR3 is TGTGCCAGCAGTTCAGGTCAAGGCTACGAGCAGTACTTC. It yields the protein CASSSGQGYEQYF.

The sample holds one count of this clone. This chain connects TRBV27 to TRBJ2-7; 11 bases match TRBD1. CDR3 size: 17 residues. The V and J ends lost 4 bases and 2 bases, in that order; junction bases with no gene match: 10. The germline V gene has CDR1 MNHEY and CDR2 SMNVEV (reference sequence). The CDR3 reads CASSYRTGGDLPYEQYF. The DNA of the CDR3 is TGTGCCAGCAGTTATCGGACAGGGGGCGATCTCCCCTACGAGCAGTACTTC.

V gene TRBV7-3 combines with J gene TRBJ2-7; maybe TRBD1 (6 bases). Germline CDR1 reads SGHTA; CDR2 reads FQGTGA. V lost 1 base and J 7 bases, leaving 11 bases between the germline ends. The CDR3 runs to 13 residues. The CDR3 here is CASSLNPQGEQYF. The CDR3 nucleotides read TGTGCCAGCAGCTTAAATCCTCAGGGGGAGCAGTACTTC. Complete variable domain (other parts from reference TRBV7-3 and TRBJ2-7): GAGVSQTPSNKVTEKGKYVELRCDPISGHTALYWYRQSLGQGPEFLIYFQGTGAADDSGLPNDRFFAVRPEGSVSTLKIQRTERGDSAVYLCASSLNPQGEQYFGPGTRLTVT.